Listed below are T cell receptor beta chains from one sample, sequenced in a study of blood T cells in healthy people across ages. TCRdb re-derived calls from the 5' RACE reads in MiXCR, one entry per CDR3 protein. The sample has about a million distinct CDR3 sequences, roughly 48% seen once. Material: blood. Receptors were obtained from a young man in good health. The CDR3 runs from the conserved cysteine through the conserved F or W. The D gene is left open where the match is weak. Expanded clones get a size class; other rows say once, few or many, or leave the size out.

d_gene,j_gene,v_gene,abundance,CDR3aa,CDR3nt
NA,TRBJ1-6,TRBV20-1,NA,CSARVQVLNSPLHF,TGCAGCGCTAGAGTACAGGTTCTTAATTCACCCCTCCACTTT
NA,TRBJ1-5,TRBV28,NA,CASSLFPEGNQPQHF,TGTGCCAGCAGTTTATTTCCAGAGGGCAATCAGCCCCAGCATTTT
TRBD2,TRBJ2-3,TRBV28,few,CASSSPAGGTDTQYF,TGTGCCAGCAGTTCCCCGGCGGGGGGCACAGATACGCAGTATTTT
NA,TRBJ2-5,TRBV3-1,NA,CASSQRTENEKYQETQYF,TGTGCCAGCAGCCAAAGGACAGAAAATGAGAAGTACCAAGAGACCCAGTACTTC
NA,TRBJ2-5,TRBV14,once,CASSPALGETQYF,TGTGCCAGCAGCCCCGCTTTGGGGGAGACCCAGTACTTC
TRBD2,TRBJ2-1,TRBV9,NA,CASSVGTSGGLSCNEQFF,TGTGCCAGCAGCGTCGGGACTAGCGGGGGGCTCTCCTGCAATGAGCAGTTCTTC
TRBD2,TRBJ2-4,TRBV9,NA,CASSVRDYYNEQYF,TGTGCCAGCAGCGTAAGGGACTATTACAATGAGCAGTACTTC
TRBD2,TRBJ2-1,TRBV6-2/TRBV6-3,NA,CASTLGLAGASEQFF,TGTGCCAGCACCCTGGGACTAGCGGGGGCCTCTGAGCAGTTCTTC
TRBD2,TRBJ2-1,TRBV28,many,CASTRGGSFYNEQFF,TGTGCCAGCACCCGCGGGGGGTCATTCTACAATGAGCAGTTCTTC
NA,TRBJ2-5,TRBV4-1,few,CASSHPGRSQETQYF,TGCGCCAGCAGCCATCCGGGACGGAGCCAAGAGACCCAGTACTTC
NA,TRBJ2-7,TRBV24-1,NA,CATSDLKDVRSSYEQYF,TGTGCCACCAGTGATTTGAAAGACGTACGGTCCAGCTACGAGCAGTACTTC
TRBD1,TRBJ2-1,TRBV7-6,NA,CASSILSGTDHNEQFF,TGTGCCAGCAGCATCCTTTCCGGGACAGACCACAATGAGCAGTTCTTC
NA,TRBJ2-5,TRBV12-3/TRBV12-4,few,CASSLDNPRKYF,TGTGCCAGCAGTTTAGATAATCCCCGAAAGTACTTC
NA,TRBJ2-7,TRBV19,once,CASSASAAYEQYF,TGTGCCAGTAGTGCCAGCGCTGCCTACGAGCAGTACTTC
TRBD2,TRBJ2-7,TRBV20-1,many,CSARDVLAGEAYEQYF,TGCAGTGCTAGAGATGTACTAGCGGGGGAAGCCTACGAGCAGTACTTC
NA,TRBJ1-2,TRBV25-1,few,CASSDAVPGPSNYGYTF,TGTGCCAGCAGTGACGCTGTGCCGGGGCCTTCAAACTATGGCTACACCTTC
NA,TRBJ1-2,TRBV3-1,NA,CASSQVWDTGRYGYTF,TGTGCCAGCAGCCAAGTTTGGGACACGGGACGCTATGGCTACACCTTC
NA,TRBJ1-1,TRBV29-1,NA,CSVVDGDTEAFF,TGCAGCGTTGTAGACGGGGACACTGAAGCTTTCTTT
NA,TRBJ1-5,TRBV28,many,CASSLNQPQHF,TGTGCCAGCAGTTTAAATCAGCCCCAGCATTTT
TRBD1,TRBJ1-2,TRBV20-1,NA,CSASRDSNGYTF,TGCAGTGCTAGCCGGGACAGCAATGGCTACACCTTC
NA,TRBJ2-7,TRBV20-1,NA,CSARKGWGTLSSYEQYF,TGCAGTGCTAGAAAAGGTTGGGGGACCCTGAGCTCCTACGAGCAGTACTTC
NA,TRBJ2-1,TRBV20-1,NA,CSATSKGLLETQFF,TGCAGTGCTACTTCTAAGGGCCTCCTAGAGACCCAGTTCTTC
TRBD1,TRBJ1-6,TRBV12-3/TRBV12-4,NA,CASSWGSGGASSPLHF,TGTGCCAGCAGTTGGGGGTCAGGGGGAGCCTCTTCACCCCTCCACTTT
NA,TRBJ2-7,TRBV5-1,NA,CASSPGVTYEQYF,TGCGCCAGCAGCCCGGGTGTGACCTACGAGCAGTACTTC
NA,TRBJ2-7,TRBV4-1,NA,CASSKSGGISYEQYF,TGCGCCAGCAGCAAATCCGGTGGAATAAGCTACGAGCAGTACTTC
TRBD1,TRBJ1-2,TRBV5-1,NA,CASSFATGNYGYTF,TGCGCCAGCAGCTTTGCGACAGGGAACTATGGCTACACCTTC
TRBD2,TRBJ2-1,TRBV3-1,few,CASSFRLAVYNEQFF,TGTGCCAGCAGCTTTCGACTAGCTGTATACAATGAGCAGTTCTTC
NA,TRBJ1-4,TRBV7-8,NA,CASSLEQRTNEKLFF,TGTGCCAGCAGCCTAGAACAGAGAACGAATGAAAAACTGTTTTTT
NA,TRBJ2-2,TRBV7-8,NA,CASSLGVGHPTGELFF,TGTGCCAGCAGCTTAGGGGTGGGACACCCCACCGGGGAGCTGTTTTTT